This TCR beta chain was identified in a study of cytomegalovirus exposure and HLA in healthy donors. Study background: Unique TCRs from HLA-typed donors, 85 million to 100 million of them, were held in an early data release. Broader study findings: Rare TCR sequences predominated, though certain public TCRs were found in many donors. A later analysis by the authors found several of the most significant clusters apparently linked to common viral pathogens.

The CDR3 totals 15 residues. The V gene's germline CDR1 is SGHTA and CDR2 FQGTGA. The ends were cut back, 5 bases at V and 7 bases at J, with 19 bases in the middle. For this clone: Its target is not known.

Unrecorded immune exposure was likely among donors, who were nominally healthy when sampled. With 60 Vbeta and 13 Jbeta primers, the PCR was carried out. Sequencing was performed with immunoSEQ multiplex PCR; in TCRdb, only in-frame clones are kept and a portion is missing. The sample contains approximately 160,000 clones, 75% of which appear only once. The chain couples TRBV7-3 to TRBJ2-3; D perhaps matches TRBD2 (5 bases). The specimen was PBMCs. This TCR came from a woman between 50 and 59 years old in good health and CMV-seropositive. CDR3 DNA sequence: TGTGCCAGCAGCCCCCAGGCTAGCCCAGTATATACGCAGTATTTT. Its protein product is CASSPQASPVYTQYF. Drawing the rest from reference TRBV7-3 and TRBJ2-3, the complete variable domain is GAGVSQTPSNKVTEKGKYVELRCDPISGHTALYWYRQSLGQGPEFLIYFQGTGAADDSGLPNDRFFAVRPEGSVSTLKIQRTERGDSAVYLCASSPQASPVYTQYFGPGTRLTVL.